A single count supports the clone carrying this T cell receptor beta chain. No antigen is known for it. This specimen comes from a study of T cells in narcolepsy. About the study: Enrolled donors included narcolepsy type 1 or type 2 patients and healthy controls. The study's findings and limits: Reportedly, autoreactive clonotypes were serially detected in patients' blood but not controls'. Same-patient CSF and blood CD4+ T cell clonotypes included HCRT-specific and TRIB2-specific autoreactive ones.

Only in-frame clones appear in the TCRdb table, and some are missing; sequencing was by immunoSEQ multiplex PCR. The sample includes almost 25,000 clones, 60% to 75% of them seen just once. The CDR3 sequence is 17 residues long. In germline, CDR1 is SGHRS, CDR2 YFSETQ. With V trimmed by 4 bases and J by 4 bases, 7 bases remained unmatched. The sequence came from a human donor in good health. Sequencing input: memory (CD45RA-) CD4+ T cells from blood. The chain carries TRBV5-1 and TRBJ2-5; TRBD2 matches 16 bases. CDR3 region: CASSPGLAGGPGETQYF. The CDR3, as DNA: TGCGCCAGCAGCCCGGGACTAGCGGGAGGGCCCGGAGAGACCCAGTACTTC.